This T cell receptor beta chain was captured by sequencing in a study of OX40 agonist ivuxolimab in advanced cancers. Here immunoSEQ multiplex PCR was the method, and the copy in TCRdb shows in-frame clones only, minus some. The data contain around 53,000 clones, over 90% of them seen just once; the ten biggest clones take up under 20%. The CDR3 has 14 residues. V was trimmed by 0 bases and J by 7 bases, leaving 12 bases between them. Germline CDR1 LGHNA, CDR2 YSLEER. The origin of this receptor is an adult with an advanced solid tumor such as melanoma, head and neck, liver or kidney cancer. The sequencing used CD4+ or CD8+ T cells sorted from blood, collected in a trial of the OX40 agonist ivuxolimab. The chain has TRBV4-3 and TRBJ1-2; D might be TRBD1 (5 bases). DNA of the CDR3: TGCGCCAGCAGCCAAGATGAAGGGGTTGCTGGCTACACCTTC. It translates to CASSQDEGVAGYTF.